This TCR beta chain was obtained from a study of blood T cell repertoires in COVID-19. Across the study: The origin of the acute and convalescent COVID-19 samples was the United States, Italy and Spain. The analysed material was cDNA or gDNA that came from T cells, B-cell-depleted T cells, or PBMCs.

Original data processing: Reference gene primers were amplified, and this amplification served to estimate nucleated cell counts. The table came from immunoSEQ multiplex PCR; TCRdb's copy has only in-frame clones and leaves some out. The V and J calls and the clone size are those of that table, but D and trimming were determined from the DNA. Here the sample spans about 230,000 clones, 83% being singletons. Germline CDR1 and CDR2: SQVTM and ANQGSEA. Trimming pared 7 bases from V and 0 bases from J, leaving 12 bases between. This CDR3 contains 13 residues. This clonotype originated in a woman aged 70-85 years with active or convalescent COVID-19. The source material was peripheral blood. The chain has TRBV29-1 and TRBJ1-2; no definite D call. The CDR3 loop reads CSAPTRANYGYTF. The CDR3 DNA follows: TGCAGCGCTCCAACCCGGGCTAACTATGGCTACACCTTC.